The clone carrying this T cell receptor beta chain showed up just a few times. The use of a sample-barcoded 5' primer and a J-beta primer mix characterized a second PCR of about 7 to 12 cycles. Tags on each cDNA molecule came from a template-switch adaptor with 12 random nucleotides. No fewer than 3 million CDR3-containing paired-end reads came from each sample. TCRdb passed the 5' RACE reads through MiXCR, listing each CDR3 protein once. The sample yields fewer than 2 million distinct CDR3 sequences, roughly two fifths seen once. Sample donors were healthy Caucasian individuals that came from Russia, aged roughly 6 to 100. Germline V gene data show CDR1 as LGHNA and CDR2 as YNFKEQ. This CDR3 is built from 15 residues. V shed 0 bases, J shed 6 bases, and the junction held 3 bases outside the gene matches. These data originate in a study of blood T cells in healthy people across ages. At the level of the study: The capture of about one barcoded beta molecule per two T cells was achieved by template switching.

V usage is TRBV4-2 and J usage is TRBJ2-2; 8 nucleotides agree with TRBD2. The sample consisted of blood. The clonotype originates from a human donor in good health. The CDR3 reads CASSQDTGGPGELFF. Here the CDR3 DNA reads TGTGCCAGCAGCCAAGATACGGGGGGGCCCGGGGAGCTGTTTTTT.